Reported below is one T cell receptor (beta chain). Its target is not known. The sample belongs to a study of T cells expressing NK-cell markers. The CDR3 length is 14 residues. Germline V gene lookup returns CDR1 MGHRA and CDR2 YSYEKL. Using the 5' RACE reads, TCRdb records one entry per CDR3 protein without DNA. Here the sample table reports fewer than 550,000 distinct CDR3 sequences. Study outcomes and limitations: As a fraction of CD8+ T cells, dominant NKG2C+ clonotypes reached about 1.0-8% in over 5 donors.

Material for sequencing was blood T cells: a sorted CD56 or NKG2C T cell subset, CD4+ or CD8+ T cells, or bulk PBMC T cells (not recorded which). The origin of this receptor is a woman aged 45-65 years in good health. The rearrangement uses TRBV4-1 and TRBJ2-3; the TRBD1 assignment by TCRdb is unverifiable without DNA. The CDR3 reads CASSQRTGGDTQYF.